Listed here are 3 T cell receptor beta chains from one sample, sequenced in a study of shared clonotypes between healthy human individuals. TCRdb's copy holds only in-frame clones and misses some; the assay was immunoSEQ multiplex PCR. The data contain a few million clones, more than 80% of them singletons. The sample was naive CD4+ T cells from PBMCs. Subset noted: CD45RA+ positively selected. The source is a man younger than 35 in good health. Some clones in this sample may be carry-over from other donors' samples.

This chain links TRBV9 with TRBJ1-2; D is possibly TRBD1 (6 bases). CDR1 is SGDLS and CDR2 is YYNGEE in the germline V gene. The CDR3 totals 15 residues. Trimming stripped 3 bases from V and 5 bases from J, with 17 bases between. This CDR3 is CASSASPGQQYGYTF. The CDR3 DNA reads TGTGCCAGCAGCGCAAGCCCTGGACAGCAGTATGGCTACACCTTC.

The V and J genes are TRBV30 and TRBJ1-1, with D tentatively TRBD1 (6 bases). CDR1 and CDR2 from the germline V gene are GTSNPN and SVGIG (reference sequence). This CDR3 region has 11 residues. Trimming cost V 1 base and J 11 bases, with 11 bases left between them. CDR3 nucleotide sequence: TGTGCCTGGAGTGCCCGGGGGGCGGCTTTCTTT. Translation: CAWSARGAAFF. The entire variable domain, with the rest obtained from reference TRBV30 and TRBJ1-1, is as follows: SQTIHQWPATLVQPVGSPLSLECTVEGTSNPNLYWYRQAAGRGLQLLFYSVGIGQISSEVPQNLSASRPQDRQFILSSKKLLLSDSGFYLCAWSARGAAFFGQGTRLTVV.

Of note for this clone: The same CDR3 arises from other DNA sequences in this sample as well. CDR3 coding DNA: TGCGCCAGCAGCTTGGACAATGAGCAGTTCTTC. It is translated as CASSLDNEQFF. V and J are TRBV5-1 and TRBJ2-1; D gene unclear. V lost 0 bases, J lost 5 bases, and 0 bases lay in between. CDR1 is SGHRS, CDR2 YFSETQ, per germline. CDR3 length: 11 residues.